Shown below are 6 T cell receptor beta chains from a single sample sequenced in a study of blood T cell repertoires in COVID-19. Clones were read by immunoSEQ multiplex PCR, and TCRdb kept only the in-frame ones, dropping some. The sample includes about 360,000 clones, approximately 86% of them seen just once. Sequencing was carried out using peripheral blood. The origin of the receptors is a woman aged 55-75 years with COVID-19, enrolled during active disease.

The chain recombines TRBV27 with TRBJ2-7; 13 nucleotides match TRBD2. Germline CDR1 reads MNHEY; CDR2 reads SMNVEV (reference sequence). The CDR3 sequence is 19 residues long. Unmatched junction bases numbered 10, after V lost 0 bases and J lost 2 bases. For the CDR3, the DNA is TGTGCCAGCAGTTTATCTAACCCCGGACTAGCGGGGGCCACCTACGAGCAGTACTTC. This codes for CASSLSNPGLAGATYEQYF.

The gene calls are TRBV29-1 and TRBJ1-1, with D possibly being TRBD1 (5 bases). The germline gives CDR1 SQVTM, CDR2 ANQGSEA. The CDR3 runs to 13 residues. With 4 bases removed from V and 0 bases from J, the gap between germline ends came to 9 bases. CDR3 DNA sequence: TGCAGCGTTGCGGGACTTTTGAACACTGAAGCTTTCTTT. The encoded protein is CSVAGLLNTEAFF.

V is TRBV19 and J is TRBJ1-3; D is undetermined. V was trimmed by 5 bases and J by 4 bases, leaving 12 bases between them. In germline, CDR1 is LNHDA, CDR2 SQIVND (reference sequence). CDR3 length: 14 residues. In DNA form, the CDR3 reads TGTGCCAGTAGTTACGACTTTACAGGAAACACCATATATTTT. This translates into CASSYDFTGNTIYF.

V gene TRBV5-5 combines with J gene TRBJ1-2; D may be TRBD1 (5 bases). The V end was cut by 6 bases, the J end by 3 bases, with 9 bases between. Germline-derived CDR1 and CDR2 are SGHKS and YYEKEE (reference sequence). The CDR3 spans 12 residues. The CDR3 protein is CASKGFHYGYTF. CDR3 sequence (DNA): TGTGCCAGCAAGGGGTTTCACTATGGCTACACCTTC.

This chain links TRBV5-1 with TRBJ2-3, with 11 bases fitting TRBD2. CDR1 and CDR2 (germline): SGHRS, YFSETQ. The CDR3 runs to 19 residues. The V gene end was trimmed by 5 bases and the J gene end by 1 base; junction bases not matched to a gene: 15. CDR3 protein: CASSYGTSGTPLGTDTQYF. In nucleotides, the CDR3 is TGCGCCAGCAGTTATGGGACTAGCGGAACGCCTCTGGGCACAGATACGCAGTATTTT.

The chain combines TRBV11-3 with TRBJ2-2, with 9 nucleotides matching TRBD1. The CDR3 totals 16 residues. Germline assignment: CDR1 SGHNT and CDR2 YENEEA. Losses at the gene ends were 4 bases for V and 6 bases for J; bases not matched to a gene: 9. CDR3 DNA: TGTGCCAGCAGCTCCCCCTGGACAGGGGCGGCCGGGGAGCTGTTTTTT. Its protein is CASSSPWTGAAGELFF. The full variable domain, rest sourced from reference TRBV11-3 and TRBJ2-2, is EAGVVQSPRYKIIEKKQPVAFWCNPISGHNTLYWYLQNLGQGPELLIRYENEEAVDDSQLPKDRFSAERLKGVDSTLKIQPAELGDSAVYLCASSSPWTGAAGELFFGEGSRLTVL.